The entry below gives a single T cell receptor (beta chain) sequence along with its context. This clone came up once. What this receptor recognizes is not known. No per-base quality is available; no much larger clone lies one base away. The sample originates from a study of blood T cell repertoires in COVID-19 (TCRdb year 2020). Describing the broader study: Samples covering the acute and convalescent phases of COVID-19 were provided by collaborators in the United States, Italy and Spain. The prospective study material was composed of cDNA or gDNA derived from T cells, B-cell-depleted T cells, or PBMCs. The sample metadata nearly always contained a de-identified subject ID, COVID-19 status, age in years and sex. Subjects who had been exposed to COVID-19, were actively infected with it, or had recovered from it provided the deeply sampled blood TCRbeta repertoires that made up the dataset. Where HLA class I and class II types were available, the types were taken from metadata supplied by the sample provider, not from assay-based typing. The samples were drawn from the first 160 participants of the ongoing ImmuneRACE study and from 1,254 subjects provided by 6 global collaborators. The repertoires were made available in a free public database intended to serve as a resource for research on the immune response to SARS-CoV-2.

Germline trimming amounts to 5 bases on V and 4 bases on J, with 10 as the count of junction bases outside the gene matches. The CDR3 measures 15 amino acids from cysteine to phenylalanine. Kept here is only the CDR3 DNA, which spans 45 bases and is read in frame from base 1. CDR1 SEHNR and CDR2 FQNEAQ were looked up in the germline V gene (reference sequence). Each collaborating institution followed its own protocols to collect whole blood in K2EDTA tubes. For TCRbeta analysis, collaborator samples were shipped as frozen whole blood, as isolated PBMCs, or as DNA extracted from either sample type. Results the study describes overall, beyond this receptor: The amount of clinical and demographic metadata varied by source and participant and was provided uncurated.

The immunoSEQ Assay, a bias-controlled multiplex PCR, was used to amplify TCRbeta CDR3 regions from genomic DNA. In the authors' own workflow: The number of nucleated cells in each sample was estimated from the amplification of reference gene primers within the assay. To quantify the absolute abundance of each unique TCRbeta CDR3 rearrangement, sequence reads were collapsed and filtered. For each sample, productive Simpson clonality was calculated as the square root of Simpson's diversity index across productive rearrangements. TCRdb limited this immuneACCESS table to in-frame rearrangements with V and J called. A share of clones is missing; checked studies link under half to unresolved V genes, and the rest is unexplained. That table furnishes V, J and clone size, whereas the DNA furnished D and trimming. This sample is represented by about 220,000 clones; roughly 90% of them were singletons. Of the sample, under 2.5% falls within the top ten clones.

The chain uses TRBV7-9 and TRBJ1-2, with 7 bases matching TRBD1. The TCR was taken from a man aged 35 to 55 with active or convalescent COVID-19. Sequenced: peripheral blood. The sequenced DNA is TGTGCCAGCAGCCCGCGGACAGGAGAAAGCTATGGCTACACCTTC. Its translation is CASSPRTGESYGYTF.